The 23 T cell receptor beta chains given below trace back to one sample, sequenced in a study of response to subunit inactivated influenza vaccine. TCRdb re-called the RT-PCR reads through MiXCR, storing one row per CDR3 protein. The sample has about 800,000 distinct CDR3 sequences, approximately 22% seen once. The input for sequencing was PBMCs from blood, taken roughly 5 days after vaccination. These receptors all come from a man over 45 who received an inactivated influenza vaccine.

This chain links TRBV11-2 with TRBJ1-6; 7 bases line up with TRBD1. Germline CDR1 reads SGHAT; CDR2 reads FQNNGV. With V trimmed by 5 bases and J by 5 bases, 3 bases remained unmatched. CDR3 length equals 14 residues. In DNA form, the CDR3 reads TGTGCCAGCAGCACAGGGGCGGATAATTCACCCCTCCACTTT. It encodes CASSTGADNSPLHF.

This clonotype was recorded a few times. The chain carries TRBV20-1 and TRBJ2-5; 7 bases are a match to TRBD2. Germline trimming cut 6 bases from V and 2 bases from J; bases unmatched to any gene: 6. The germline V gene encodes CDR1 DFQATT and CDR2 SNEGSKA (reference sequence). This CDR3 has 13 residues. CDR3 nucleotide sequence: TGCAGTGCACTCCGGGGGGTACAAGAGACCCAGTACTTC. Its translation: CSALRGVQETQYF.

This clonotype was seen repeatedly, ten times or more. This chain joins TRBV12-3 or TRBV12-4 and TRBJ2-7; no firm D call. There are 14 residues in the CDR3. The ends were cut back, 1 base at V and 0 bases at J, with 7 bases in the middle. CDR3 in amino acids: CASSLEVDSYEQYF. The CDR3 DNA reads TGTGCCAGCAGTTTAGAAGTAGACTCCTACGAGCAGTACTTC.

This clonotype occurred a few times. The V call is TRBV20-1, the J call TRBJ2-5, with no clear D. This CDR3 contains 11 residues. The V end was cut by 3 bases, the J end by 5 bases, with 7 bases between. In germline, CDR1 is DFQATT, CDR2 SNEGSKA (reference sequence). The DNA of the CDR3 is TGCAGTGCTAGCAATCTGGAGACCCAGTACTTC. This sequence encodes CSASNLETQYF.

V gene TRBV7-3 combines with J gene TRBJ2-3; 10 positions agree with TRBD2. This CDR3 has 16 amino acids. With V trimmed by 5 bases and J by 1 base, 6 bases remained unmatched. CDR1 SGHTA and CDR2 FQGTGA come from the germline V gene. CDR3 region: CASSARTSGRTDTQYF. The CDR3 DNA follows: TGTGCCAGCAGCGCAAGGACTAGCGGACGCACAGATACGCAGTATTTT.

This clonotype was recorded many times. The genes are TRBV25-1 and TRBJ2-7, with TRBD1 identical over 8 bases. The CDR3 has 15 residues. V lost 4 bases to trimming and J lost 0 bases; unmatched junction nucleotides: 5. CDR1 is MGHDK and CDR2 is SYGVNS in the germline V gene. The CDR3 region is CASSVGTGTSYEQYF. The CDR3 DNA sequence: TGTGCCAGCAGTGTCGGGACAGGTACCTCCTACGAGCAGTACTTC.

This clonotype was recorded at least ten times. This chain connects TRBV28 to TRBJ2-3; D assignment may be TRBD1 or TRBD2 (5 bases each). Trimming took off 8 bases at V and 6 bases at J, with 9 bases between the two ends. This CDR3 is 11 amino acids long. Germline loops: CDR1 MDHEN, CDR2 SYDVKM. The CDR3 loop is CASGGSDTQYF. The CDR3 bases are TGTGCCAGCGGGGGATCCGATACGCAGTATTTT.

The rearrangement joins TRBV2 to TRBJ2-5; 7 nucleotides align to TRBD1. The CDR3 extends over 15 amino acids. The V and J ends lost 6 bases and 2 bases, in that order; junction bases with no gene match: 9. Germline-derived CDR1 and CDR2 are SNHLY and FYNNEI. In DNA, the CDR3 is TGTGCCAGCAGCCTAACCCGACAGGGACAAGAGACCCAGTACTTC. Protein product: CASSLTRQGQETQYF.

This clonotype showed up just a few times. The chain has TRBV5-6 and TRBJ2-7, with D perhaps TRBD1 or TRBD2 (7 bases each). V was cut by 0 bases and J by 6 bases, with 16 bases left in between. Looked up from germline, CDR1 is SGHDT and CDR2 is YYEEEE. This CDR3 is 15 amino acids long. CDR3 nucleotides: TGTGCCAGCAGCTTGGATCCAGGGGGGGTTTTCGAGCAGTACTTC. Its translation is CASSLDPGGVFEQYF. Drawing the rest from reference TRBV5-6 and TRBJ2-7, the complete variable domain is DAGVTQSPTHLIKTRGQQVTLRCSPKSGHDTVSWYQQALGQGPQFIFQYYEEEERQRGNFPDRFSGHQFPNYSSELNVNALLLGDSALYLCASSLDPGGVFEQYFGPGTRLTVT.

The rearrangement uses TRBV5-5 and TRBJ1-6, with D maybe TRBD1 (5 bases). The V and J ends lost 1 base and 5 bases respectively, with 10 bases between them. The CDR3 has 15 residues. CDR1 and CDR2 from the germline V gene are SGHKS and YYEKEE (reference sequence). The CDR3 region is CASSLWGMDNSPLHF. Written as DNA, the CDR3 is TGTGCCAGCAGCTTGTGGGGGATGGATAATTCACCCCTCCACTTT.

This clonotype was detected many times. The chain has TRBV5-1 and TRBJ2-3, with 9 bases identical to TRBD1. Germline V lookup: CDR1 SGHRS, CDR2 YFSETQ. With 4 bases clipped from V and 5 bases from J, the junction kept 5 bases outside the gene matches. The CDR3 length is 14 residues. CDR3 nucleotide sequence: TGCGCCAGCAGCGCCCGACAGGGGGGAGATACGCAGTATTTT. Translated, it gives CASSARQGGDTQYF.

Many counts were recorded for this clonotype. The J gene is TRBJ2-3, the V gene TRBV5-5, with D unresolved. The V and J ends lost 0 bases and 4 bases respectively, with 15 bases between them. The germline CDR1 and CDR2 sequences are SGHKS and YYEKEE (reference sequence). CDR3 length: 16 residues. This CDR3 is CASSLVGSSSADTQYF. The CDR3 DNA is TGTGCCAGCAGCTTGGTCGGCAGTTCAAGCGCAGATACGCAGTATTTT.

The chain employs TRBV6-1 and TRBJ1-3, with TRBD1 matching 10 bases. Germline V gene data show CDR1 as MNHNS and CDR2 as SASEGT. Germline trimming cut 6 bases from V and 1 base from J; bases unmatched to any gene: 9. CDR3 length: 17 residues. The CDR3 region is CASSDQDRGLSGNTIYF. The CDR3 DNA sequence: TGTGCCAGCAGCGACCAAGACAGGGGGCTTTCTGGAAACACCATATATTTT.

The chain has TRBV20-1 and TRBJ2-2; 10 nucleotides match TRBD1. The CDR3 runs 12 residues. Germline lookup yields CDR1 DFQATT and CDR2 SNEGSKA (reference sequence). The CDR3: CSGTGDTGELFF. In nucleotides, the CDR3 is TGCAGCGGGACAGGGGACACCGGGGAGCTGTTTTTT.

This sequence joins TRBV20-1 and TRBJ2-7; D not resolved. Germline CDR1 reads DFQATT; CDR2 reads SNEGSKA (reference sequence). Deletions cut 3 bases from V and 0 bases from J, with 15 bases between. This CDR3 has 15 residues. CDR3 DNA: TGCAGTGCTAGGACCGAGTCCCTGAACTCCTACGAGCAGTACTTC. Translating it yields CSARTESLNSYEQYF.

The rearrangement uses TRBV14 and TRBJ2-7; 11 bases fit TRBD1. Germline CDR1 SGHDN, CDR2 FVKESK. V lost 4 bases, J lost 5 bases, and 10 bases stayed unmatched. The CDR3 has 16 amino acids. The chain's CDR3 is CASSRLGQGANNEQYF. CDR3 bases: TGTGCCAGCAGCCGGCTAGGACAGGGGGCGAATAACGAGCAGTACTTC.

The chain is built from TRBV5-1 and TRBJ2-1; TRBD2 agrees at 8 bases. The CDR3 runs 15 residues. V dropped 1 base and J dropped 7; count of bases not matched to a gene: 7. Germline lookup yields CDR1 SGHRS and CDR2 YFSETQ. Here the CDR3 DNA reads TGCGCCAGCAGCTTGATGTCGGGGACTAGTAATGAGCAGTTCTTC. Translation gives CASSLMSGTSNEQFF.

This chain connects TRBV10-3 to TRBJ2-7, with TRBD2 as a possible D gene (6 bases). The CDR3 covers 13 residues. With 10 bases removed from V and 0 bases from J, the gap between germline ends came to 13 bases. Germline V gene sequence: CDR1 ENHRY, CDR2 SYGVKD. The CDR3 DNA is TGTGCCACCTCCGAGCGGGTCTCCTACGAGCAGTACTTC. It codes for CATSERVSYEQYF.

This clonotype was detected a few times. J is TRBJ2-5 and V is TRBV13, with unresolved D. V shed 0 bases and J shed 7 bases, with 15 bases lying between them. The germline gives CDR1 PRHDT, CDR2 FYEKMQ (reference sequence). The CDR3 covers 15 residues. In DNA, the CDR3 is TGTGCCAGCAGCTTAGGTAACGGACCTTCCAGGACCCAGTACTTC. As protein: CASSLGNGPSRTQYF.

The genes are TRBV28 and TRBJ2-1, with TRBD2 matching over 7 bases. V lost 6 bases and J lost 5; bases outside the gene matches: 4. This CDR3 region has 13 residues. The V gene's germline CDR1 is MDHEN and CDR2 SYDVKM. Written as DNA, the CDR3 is TGTGCCAGCAGGTACGGGGGGAACAATGAGCAGTTCTTC. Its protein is CASRYGGNNEQFF.

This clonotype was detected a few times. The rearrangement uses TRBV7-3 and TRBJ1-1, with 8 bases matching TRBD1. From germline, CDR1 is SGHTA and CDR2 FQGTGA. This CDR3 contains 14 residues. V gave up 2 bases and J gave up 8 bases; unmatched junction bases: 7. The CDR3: CASSLLRQGTEAFF. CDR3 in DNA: TGTGCCAGCAGCTTACTTCGACAGGGGACCGAAGCTTTCTTT.

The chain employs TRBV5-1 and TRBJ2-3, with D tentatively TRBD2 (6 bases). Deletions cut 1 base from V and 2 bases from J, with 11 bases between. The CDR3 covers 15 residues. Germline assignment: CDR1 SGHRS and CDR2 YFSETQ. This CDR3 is CASSLSSANTDTQYF. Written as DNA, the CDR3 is TGCGCCAGCAGCTTGTCTAGCGCTAACACAGATACGCAGTATTTT.

CDR3 sequence: CSARDAGGGTDTQYF. The CDR3 DNA reads as TGCAGTGCTAGAGATGCCGGGGGCGGCACAGATACGCAGTATTTT. The J gene is TRBJ2-3, the V gene TRBV20-1; D could derive from TRBD1 or TRBD2 (6 bases each). The CDR3 length is 15 residues. The V gene lost 0 bases and the J gene lost 1 base, with 11 bases spanning the gap. CDR1 DFQATT and CDR2 SNEGSKA come from the germline V gene (reference sequence).